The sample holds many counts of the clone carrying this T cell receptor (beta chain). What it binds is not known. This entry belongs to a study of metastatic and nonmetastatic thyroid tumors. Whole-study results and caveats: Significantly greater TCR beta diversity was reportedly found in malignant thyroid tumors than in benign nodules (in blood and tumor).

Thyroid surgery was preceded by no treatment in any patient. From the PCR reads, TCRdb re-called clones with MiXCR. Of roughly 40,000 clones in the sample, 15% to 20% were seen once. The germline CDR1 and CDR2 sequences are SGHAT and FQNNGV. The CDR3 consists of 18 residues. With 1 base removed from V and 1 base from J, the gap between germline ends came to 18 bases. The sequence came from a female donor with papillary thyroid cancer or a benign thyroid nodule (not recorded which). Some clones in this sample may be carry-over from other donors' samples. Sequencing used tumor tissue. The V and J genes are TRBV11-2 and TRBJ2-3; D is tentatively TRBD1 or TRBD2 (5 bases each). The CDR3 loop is CASSLGLGTSTGTDTQYF. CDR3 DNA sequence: TGTGCCAGCAGCTTAGGGTTGGGGACCTCTACGGGCACAGATACGCAGTATTTT. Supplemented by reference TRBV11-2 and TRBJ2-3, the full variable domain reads EAGVAQSPRYKIIEKRQSVAFWCNPISGHATLYWYQQILGQGPKLLIQFQNNGVVDDSQLPKDRFSAERLKGVDSTLKIQPAKLEDSAVYLCASSLGLGTSTGTDTQYFGPGTRLTVL.